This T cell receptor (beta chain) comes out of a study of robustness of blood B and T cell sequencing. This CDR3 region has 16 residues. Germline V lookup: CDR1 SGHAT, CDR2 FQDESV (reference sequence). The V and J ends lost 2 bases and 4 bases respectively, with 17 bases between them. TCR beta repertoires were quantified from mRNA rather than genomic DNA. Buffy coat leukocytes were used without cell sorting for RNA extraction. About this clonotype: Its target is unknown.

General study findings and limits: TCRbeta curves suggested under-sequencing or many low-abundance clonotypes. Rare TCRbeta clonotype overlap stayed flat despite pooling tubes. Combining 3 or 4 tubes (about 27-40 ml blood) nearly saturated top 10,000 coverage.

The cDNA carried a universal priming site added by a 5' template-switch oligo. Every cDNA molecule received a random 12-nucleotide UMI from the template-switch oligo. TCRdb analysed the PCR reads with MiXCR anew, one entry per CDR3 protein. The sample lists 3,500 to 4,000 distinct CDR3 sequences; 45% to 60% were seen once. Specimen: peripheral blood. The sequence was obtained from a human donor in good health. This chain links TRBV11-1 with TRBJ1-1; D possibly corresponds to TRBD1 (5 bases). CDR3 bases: TGTGCCAGCAGCTTATTCAGCAGGGAGGAGGGCACTGAAGCTTTCTTT. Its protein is CASSLFSREEGTEAFF.